The T cell receptor beta chain under discussion was sequenced for a study of T cells in Graves' hyperthyroidism and ophthalmopathy (dated by TCRdb to about 2019). For the study in its entirety: To identify TCR V-J signatures that set the groups apart, the researchers used a discovery cohort of 90 to 100 patients, made up of roughly 45 with Graves' ophthalmopathy and 57 with stable Graves' hyperthyroidism. Whether ophthalmopathy could be predicted prospectively was tested in an independent validation cohort made up of roughly 19 hyperthyroidism patients plus 17 patients who later progressed to ophthalmopathy. The roughly 91 discovery patients were randomly split 7:3 into training and test sets. The study also compared thyroid tissue and blood T-cell repertoires from 6 or 7 Graves' hyperthyroidism patients. After blood sampling, hyperthyroidism patients were treated with methimazole at a starting dose of 30 mg daily, and ophthalmopathy patients were treated with high-dose intravenous methylprednisolone. TCR Vbeta CDR3 sequencing of 120 to 150 peripheral blood samples (43 ophthalmopathy, 75 to 80 hyperthyroidism and roughly 17 progressor patients) is reported in the paper.

TCR beta CDR3 regions were amplified from RNA transcripts. For the first round of RT-PCR on the TCR CDR3, the HTBI primer set was used together with the Qiagen OneStep RT-PCR kit. Libraries were constructed in a second round of multiplex PCR, after which size selection and purification were performed. Sequencing of the libraries was done on an Illumina HiSeq2000 using paired-end 100 bp reads. The original methods were these. SOAPnuke was used to process the raw data, with reads discarded if the reads contained adapters or uncalled bases, had a mean Phred below 15, or lacked an exact constant-primer or identifier match. High-quality paired reads were merged with COPE v1.2.5, and unique nucleotide sequences were defined as clonotypes. MiTCR v1.1 was used to align the clonotypes against IMGT TRBV, TRBD and TRBJ reference segments. Analysis was restricted to V-J combinations with a frequency above 0.0001, which covered 99.2% of repertoires. A TCS score was defined as the ratio of F50 (clonal expansion) to E x V (chaos), with BLOSUM62-based TCRdist applied between CDR3 peptides within each V-J. Welch's t-statistics and random forest reduced around 520 V-J features to some 14, which were used in a naive Bayes classifier (R e1071). The Morisita-Horn index was used to measure how similar the thyroid and blood repertoires were. Clones were called with MiXCR by TCRdb after fastp trimmed the public reads at Q25, and only in-frame beta chains were retained. Rows are combined by CDR3 protein, so each entry shows the most common genes and DNA. These V and J calls rely on TCRdb rather than the paper's analysis. The sample profile shows 500,000 to 800,000 distinct CDR3 sequences; nearly 45% of them were found once. 7% to 7.5% of the sample comes from the top ten.

On this clonotype: It lacks a known antigen. Per-base qualities were not stored, and no clone one base away is much larger.

Exclusion was applied to patients with uncontrolled infections, other autoimmune diseases, pregnancy or lactation. Clinical symptoms, serum thyroxine and TRAb, thyroid ultrasound, and orbital computed tomography formed the basis for the diagnoses. Total RNA was extracted with Trizol reagent, and quality was checked on an Agilent 2100 Bioanalyzer. Based on the germline V gene, the CDR1 and CDR2 sequences are MGHDK and SYGVNS. V is pruned by 7 bases and J by 0 bases, leaving 18 bases of the junction without a gene match. The CDR3 numbers 20 residues from cysteine through phenylalanine. The entry retains the CDR3 DNA only, 60 bases that are in frame from base 1. Overall results and qualifications from the work: A 13 V-J signature model separated ophthalmopathy from stable hyperthyroidism, with approximately 87% sensitivity and about 81% specificity in cross-validation and 80%/75% in testing. During validation, the model predicted progression to ophthalmopathy a median of around six months ahead of onset, with around 71% sensitivity and about 75% specificity. Sample size was not statistically predetermined, and blinding of investigators to group allocation was not performed. Most expanded thyroid clonotypes (frequency above 0.001) were also found in blood, which suggests that blood repertoires may mirror thyroid immune responses.

The chain is encoded by TRBV25-1 joined to TRBJ2-6, with 7 junctional bases fitting TRBD1. This receptor was identified in an adult man with Graves' disease, either hyperthyroidism or ophthalmopathy (not recorded which). Sequencing was done on a sample of peripheral blood or thyroid tissue (not recorded which). CDR3 region: CASKRNRDRLTNSGANVLTF. The DNA reads as follows: TGTGCCAGCAAAAGGAACCGGGACAGACTAACTAACTCTGGGGCCAACGTCCTGACTTTC.